This TCR beta chain was retrieved from a study of blood T cells in healthy people across ages. The second PCR ran roughly 7 to 12 cycles with a sample-barcoded 5' primer and J-beta primers. TCRdb reanalysed the 5' RACE reads using MiXCR and keeps one entry per CDR3 protein. The sample includes 800,000 to 950,000 distinct CDR3 sequences, about 29% seen only once; the top ten take 10%. CDR3 length: 17 residues. V lost 0 bases to trimming and J lost 5 bases, with 14 bases between them. Germline V gene lookup returns CDR1 MGHDK and CDR2 SYGVNS. These data are also associated with another study on T cells of mothers and their children.

The gene calls are TRBV25-1 and TRBJ1-6; D is ambiguous. The sample comprised blood. The TCR sequence derives from a woman aged 40 to 55 in good health. CDR3 sequence: CASSEYGLAGNNSPLHF. The CDR3 bases are TGTGCCAGCAGTGAATACGGTCTGGCGGGGAATAATTCACCCCTCCACTTT. Full variable domain (missing parts from reference TRBV25-1 and TRBJ1-6): EADIYQTPRYLVIGTGKKITLECSQTMGHDKMYWYQQDPGMELHLIHYSYGVNSTEKGDLSSESTVSRIRTEHFPLTLESARPSHTSQYLCASSEYGLAGNNSPLHFGNGTRLTVT.